This TCR beta chain is from a study of shared clonotypes between healthy human individuals. Notes on the study in general: Estimated richness values were generally larger in naive subsets than in memory subsets.

Points on this clone: What it binds is unknown.

Splitting the CD4+ cells yielded a CD45RA+ naive subset and a CD45RA-negative memory subset. Clones were read by immunoSEQ multiplex PCR, and TCRdb kept only the in-frame ones, dropping some. The sample lists 2 million to 2.5 million clones, roughly 96% occurring once. The CDR3 length is 15 residues. V lost 5 bases to trimming and J lost 1 base, with 16 bases between them. The V gene's germline CDR1 is SGHNT and CDR2 YYREEE (reference sequence). The rearrangement links TRBV5-4 to TRBJ2-7, with D possibly called TRBD1 or TRBD2 (5 bases each). Sequenced sample: naive CD4+ T cells sorted from blood. Subset described: CD45RA+ positively selected. This TCR was recovered from a man aged 18 to 30 in good health. CDR3 region: CASSDSSGPSYEQYF. CDR3 in DNA: TGTGCCAGCAGTGACAGTTCGGGACCATCCTACGAGCAGTACTTC.